Shown below are 8 T cell receptor beta chains from a single sample sequenced in a study of OX40 agonist ivuxolimab in advanced cancers. Sequenced by immunoSEQ multiplex PCR; TCRdb stores in-frame clones only, minus some. The table records tens of thousands of clones, 86% of them present only once. Source: CD4+ or CD8+ T cells sorted from blood, taken in a trial of the OX40 agonist ivuxolimab. These receptors were taken from an adult with an advanced solid tumor such as melanoma, head and neck, liver or kidney cancer.

This clone has just a few counts. The V and J genes are TRBV10-3 and TRBJ1-2, with 9 bases fitting TRBD1. CDR1 ENHRY and CDR2 SYGVKD come from the germline V gene. V shed 3 bases and J 5 bases; nucleotides not matched to a gene: 4. The CDR3 length is 14 residues. Written as DNA, the CDR3 is TGTGCCATCAGTGACTCCGGGACAGGGTATGGCTACACCTTC. Its translation is CAISDSGTGYGYTF.

V and J are TRBV5-5 and TRBJ1-2; D gene ambiguous. The germline CDR1 and CDR2 sequences are SGHKS and YYEKEE (reference sequence). Trimming cost V 4 bases and J 5 bases, with 18 bases left between them. The CDR3 extends over 15 amino acids. The CDR3 sequence is CASSAASTFPYGYTF. The CDR3 DNA reads as TGTGCCAGCAGCGCGGCCTCGACTTTCCCTTATGGCTACACCTTC.

The chain links TRBV2 to TRBJ2-1, with 12 bases matching TRBD2. The trim removed 2 bases at V and 12 bases at J, leaving 17 bases unmatched. This CDR3 has 18 residues. CDR1 and CDR2 (germline): SNHLY, FYNNEI. This CDR3 reads CASSEIGPSGGAGRVQFF. The CDR3 bases are TGTGCCAGCAGTGAAATTGGGCCTAGCGGGGGGGCCGGGAGGGTGCAGTTCTTC.

The chain couples TRBV29-1 to TRBJ2-3; TRBD2 agrees at 13 bases. The V gene end was trimmed by 6 bases and the J gene end by 5 bases; junction bases not matched to a gene: 11. The germline V gene has CDR1 SQVTM and CDR2 ANQGSEA. This CDR3 has 16 residues. Written as DNA, the CDR3 is TGCAGCGTACCTAGTACGGGACTAGCGGGGAAAGATACGCAGTATTTT. It encodes CSVPSTGLAGKDTQYF.

A few counts support this clone. The chain couples TRBV27 to TRBJ2-7, with TRBD2 matching over 7 bases. Germline V gene data show CDR1 as MNHEY and CDR2 as SMNVEV (reference sequence). The CDR3 totals 13 residues. With V trimmed by 1 base and J by 5 bases, 2 bases remained unmatched. The CDR3 nucleotides are TGTGCCAGCAGTTTATTTGGGGGGGACGAGCAGTACTTC. This sequence encodes CASSLFGGDEQYF.

In its sample, this clone was seen once. This chain links TRBV6-6 with TRBJ1-3; no clear D gene. Deletions cut 7 bases from V and 7 bases from J, with 17 bases between. Germline V lookup: CDR1 MNHNY, CDR2 SVGAGI (reference sequence). This CDR3 is 14 amino acids long. CDR3 bases: TGTGCCAGCACCAACGAAAGGGTGCGGAACACCATATATTTT. It encodes CASTNERVRNTIYF.

This chain connects TRBV19 to TRBJ1-4, with TRBD1 matching 10 bases. This CDR3 comprises 13 residues. CDR1 is LNHDA, CDR2 SQIVND, per germline (reference sequence). The J segment lost 7 bases and the V segment lost 7 bases, leaving 3 bases of the junction unmatched. The DNA of the CDR3 is TGTGCCAGTACCCGGGACAGGGGTGAAAAACTGTTTTTT. Encoded protein: CASTRDRGEKLFF.

The chain employs TRBV4-2 and TRBJ2-5; 8 bases fit TRBD2. The J call may be in error: the DNA end matches TRBJ2-7 better. This CDR3 comprises 16 residues. Germline V gene sequence: CDR1 LGHNA, CDR2 YNFKEQ. The DNA of the CDR3 is TGTGCCAGCAGCTCTCAGCGGGGGTATGCGACCTACGAGCAGTACTTC. Translated, it gives CASSSQRGYATYEQYF.